A single T cell receptor (beta chain) is shown here with its context. This specimen belongs to a study of cytomegalovirus exposure and HLA in healthy donors. The primer mix had 60 Vbeta and 13 Jbeta primers. Measured with immunoSEQ multiplex PCR; TCRdb has only the in-frame clones, and not every one. The top ten clones hold about 3% of a sample with fewer than 250,000 clones, 70% to 90% of them seen once. Germline CDR1 is SGDLS and CDR2 is YYNGEE. The CDR3 extends over 13 amino acids. V gave up 4 bases and J gave up 2 bases, with 7 bases separating them. This receptor was identified in a man aged 25-45 years in good health and CMV-seronegative. The specimen sequenced was PBMCs. This chain uses TRBV9 with TRBJ1-5, with no clear D. CDR3 sequence reads: CASSRRGNQPQHF. The CDR3 region has the DNA TGTGCCAGCAGCAGACGGGGCAATCAGCCCCAGCATTTT. Full variable domain (rest looked up from reference TRBV9 and TRBJ1-5): DSGVTQTPKHLITATGQRVTLRCSPRSGDLSVYWYQQSLDQGLQFLIQYYNGEERAKGNILERFSAQQFPDLHSELNLSSLELGDSALYFCASSRRGNQPQHFGDGTRLSIL.